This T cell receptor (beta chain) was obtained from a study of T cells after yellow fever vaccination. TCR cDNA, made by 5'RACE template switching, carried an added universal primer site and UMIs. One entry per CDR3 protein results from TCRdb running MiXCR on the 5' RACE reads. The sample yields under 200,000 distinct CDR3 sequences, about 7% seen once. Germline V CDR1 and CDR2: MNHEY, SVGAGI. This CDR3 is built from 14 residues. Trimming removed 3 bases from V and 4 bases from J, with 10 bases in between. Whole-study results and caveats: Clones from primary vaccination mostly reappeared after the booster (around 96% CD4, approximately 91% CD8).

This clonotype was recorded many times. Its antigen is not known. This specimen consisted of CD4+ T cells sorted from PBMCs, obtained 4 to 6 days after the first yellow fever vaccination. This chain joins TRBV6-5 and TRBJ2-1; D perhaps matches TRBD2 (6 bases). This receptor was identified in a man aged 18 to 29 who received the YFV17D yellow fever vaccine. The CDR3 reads CASSYRREYNEQFF. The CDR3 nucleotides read TGTGCCAGCAGTTATAGGAGGGAGTACAATGAGCAGTTCTTC.